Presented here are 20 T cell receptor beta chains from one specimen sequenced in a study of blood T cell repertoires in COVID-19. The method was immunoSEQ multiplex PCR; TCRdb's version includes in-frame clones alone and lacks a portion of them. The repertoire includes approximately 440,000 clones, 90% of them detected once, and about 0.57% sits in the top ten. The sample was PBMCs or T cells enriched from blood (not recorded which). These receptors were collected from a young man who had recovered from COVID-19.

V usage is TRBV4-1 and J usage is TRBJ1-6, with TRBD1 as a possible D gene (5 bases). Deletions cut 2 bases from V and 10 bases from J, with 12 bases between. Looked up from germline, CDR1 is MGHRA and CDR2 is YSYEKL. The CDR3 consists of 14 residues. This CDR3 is CASSQPDRYSPLHF. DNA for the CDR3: TGCGCCAGCAGCCAACCCGACAGATACTCACCCCTCCACTTT.

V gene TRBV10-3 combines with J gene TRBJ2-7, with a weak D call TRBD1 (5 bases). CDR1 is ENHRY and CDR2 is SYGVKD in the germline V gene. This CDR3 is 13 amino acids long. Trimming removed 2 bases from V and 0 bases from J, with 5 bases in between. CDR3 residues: CAISEQGSYEQYF. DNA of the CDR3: TGTGCCATCAGTGAGCAGGGCTCCTACGAGCAGTACTTC.

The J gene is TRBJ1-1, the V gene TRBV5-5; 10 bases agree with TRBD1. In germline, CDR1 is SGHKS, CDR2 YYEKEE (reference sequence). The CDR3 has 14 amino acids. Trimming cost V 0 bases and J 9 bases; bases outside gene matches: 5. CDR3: CASSLVGQGGKAFF. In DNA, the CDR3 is TGTGCCAGCAGCTTGGTCGGACAGGGGGGTAAAGCTTTCTTT.

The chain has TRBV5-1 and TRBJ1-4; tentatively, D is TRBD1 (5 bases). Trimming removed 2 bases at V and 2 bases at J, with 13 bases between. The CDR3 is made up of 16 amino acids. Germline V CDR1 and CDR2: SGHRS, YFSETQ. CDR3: CASSLGGALTNEKLFF. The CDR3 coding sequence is TGCGCCAGCAGCTTAGGAGGGGCGTTGACTAATGAAAAACTGTTTTTT.

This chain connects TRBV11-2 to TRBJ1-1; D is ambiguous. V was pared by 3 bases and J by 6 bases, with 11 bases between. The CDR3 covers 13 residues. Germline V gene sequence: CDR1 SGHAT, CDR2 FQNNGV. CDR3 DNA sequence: TGTGCCAGCAGCTTTATCGGGTCCCCTGAAGCTTTCTTT. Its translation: CASSFIGSPEAFF.

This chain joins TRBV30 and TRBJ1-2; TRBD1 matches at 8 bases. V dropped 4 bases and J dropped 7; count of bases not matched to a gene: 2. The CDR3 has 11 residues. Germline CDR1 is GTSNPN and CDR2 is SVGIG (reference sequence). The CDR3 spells CAWTGGGGYTF. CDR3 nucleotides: TGTGCCTGGACAGGGGGCGGTGGCTACACCTTC.

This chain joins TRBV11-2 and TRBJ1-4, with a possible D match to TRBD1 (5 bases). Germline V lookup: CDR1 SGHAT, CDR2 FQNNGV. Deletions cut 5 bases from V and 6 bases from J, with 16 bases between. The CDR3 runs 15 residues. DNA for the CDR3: TGTGCCAGCAGCCCTAGCGACCGGGGGTATGAAAAACTGTTTTTT. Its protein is CASSPSDRGYEKLFF.

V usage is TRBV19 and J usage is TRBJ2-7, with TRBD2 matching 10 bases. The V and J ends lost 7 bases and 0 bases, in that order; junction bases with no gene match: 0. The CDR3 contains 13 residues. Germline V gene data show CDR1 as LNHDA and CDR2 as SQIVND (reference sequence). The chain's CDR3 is CASTSGSSYEQYF. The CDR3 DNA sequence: TGTGCCAGTACTAGCGGGAGCTCCTACGAGCAGTACTTC.

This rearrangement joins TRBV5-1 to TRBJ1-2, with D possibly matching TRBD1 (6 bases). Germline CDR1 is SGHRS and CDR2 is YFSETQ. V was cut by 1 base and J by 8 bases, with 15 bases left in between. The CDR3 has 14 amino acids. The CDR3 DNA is TGCGCCAGCAGCTTGACAGGGTCTTCTCAAGGCTACACCTTC. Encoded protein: CASSLTGSSQGYTF.

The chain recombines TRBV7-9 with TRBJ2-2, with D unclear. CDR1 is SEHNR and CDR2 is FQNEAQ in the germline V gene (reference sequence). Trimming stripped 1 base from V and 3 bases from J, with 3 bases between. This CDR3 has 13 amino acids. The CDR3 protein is CASSLDYTGELFF. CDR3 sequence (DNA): TGTGCCAGCAGCTTAGACTACACCGGGGAGCTGTTTTTT.

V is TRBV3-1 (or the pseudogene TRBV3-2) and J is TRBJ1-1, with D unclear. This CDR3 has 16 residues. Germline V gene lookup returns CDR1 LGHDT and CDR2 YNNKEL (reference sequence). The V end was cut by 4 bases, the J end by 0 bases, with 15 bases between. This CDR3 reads CASSLLAGSLNTEAFF. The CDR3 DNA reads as TGTGCCAGCAGCCTCCTGGCGGGCAGCTTGAACACTGAAGCTTTCTTT.

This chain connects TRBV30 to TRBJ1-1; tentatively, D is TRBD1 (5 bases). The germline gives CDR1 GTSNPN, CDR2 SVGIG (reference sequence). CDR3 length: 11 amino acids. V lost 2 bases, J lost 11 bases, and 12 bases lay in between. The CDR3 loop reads CAWSYPNRAFF. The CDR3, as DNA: TGTGCCTGGAGTTACCCAAACAGGGCTTTCTTT.

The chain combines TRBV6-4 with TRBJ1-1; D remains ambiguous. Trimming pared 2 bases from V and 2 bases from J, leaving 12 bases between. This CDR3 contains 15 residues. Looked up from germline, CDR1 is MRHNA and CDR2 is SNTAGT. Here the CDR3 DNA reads TGTGCCAGCAGTGACGGTTCAGCAGGCAACACTGAAGCTTTCTTT. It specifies CASSDGSAGNTEAFF.

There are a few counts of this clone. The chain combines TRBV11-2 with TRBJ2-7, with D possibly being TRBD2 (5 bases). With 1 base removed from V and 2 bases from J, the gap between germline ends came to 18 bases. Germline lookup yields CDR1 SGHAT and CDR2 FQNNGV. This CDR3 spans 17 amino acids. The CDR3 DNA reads TGTGCCAGCAGCTTAGGCCGGGGTCTCGGGTCCGCCTACGAGCAGTACTTC. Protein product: CASSLGRGLGSAYEQYF.

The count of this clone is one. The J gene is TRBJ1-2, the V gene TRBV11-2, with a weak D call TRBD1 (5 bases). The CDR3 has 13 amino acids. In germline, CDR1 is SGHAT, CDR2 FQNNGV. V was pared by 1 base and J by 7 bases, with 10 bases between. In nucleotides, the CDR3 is TGTGCCAGCAGCTTAGTGGGAGGGGTTGGCTACACCTTC. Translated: CASSLVGGVGYTF. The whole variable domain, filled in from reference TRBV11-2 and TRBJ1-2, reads EAGVAQSPRYKIIEKRQSVAFWCNPISGHATLYWYQQILGQGPKLLIQFQNNGVVDDSQLPKDRFSAERLKGVDSTLKIQPAKLEDSAVYLCASSLVGGVGYTFGSGTRLTVV.

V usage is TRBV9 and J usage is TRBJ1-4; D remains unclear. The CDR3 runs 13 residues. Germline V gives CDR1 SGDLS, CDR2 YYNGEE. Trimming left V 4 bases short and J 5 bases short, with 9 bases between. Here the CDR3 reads CASSPPSNEKLFF. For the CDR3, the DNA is TGTGCCAGCAGCCCCCCGTCGAATGAAAAACTGTTTTTT.

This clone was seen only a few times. CDR3 amino acids: CASSATSGSAGELFF. CDR3 DNA sequence: TGTGCCAGCAGCGCAACTAGCGGGAGTGCCGGGGAGCTGTTTTTT. The rearrangement links TRBV4-2 to TRBJ2-2; 11 nucleotides match TRBD2. The CDR3 runs 15 residues. The J segment lost 6 bases and the V segment lost 5 bases, leaving 5 bases of the junction unmatched. Germline assignment: CDR1 LGHNA and CDR2 YNFKEQ.

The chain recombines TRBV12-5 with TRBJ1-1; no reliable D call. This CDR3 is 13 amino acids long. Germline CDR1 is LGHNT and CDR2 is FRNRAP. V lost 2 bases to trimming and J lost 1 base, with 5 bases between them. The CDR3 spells CASGLRENTEAFF. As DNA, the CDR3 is TGTGCTAGTGGTTTGAGAGAGAACACTGAAGCTTTCTTT.

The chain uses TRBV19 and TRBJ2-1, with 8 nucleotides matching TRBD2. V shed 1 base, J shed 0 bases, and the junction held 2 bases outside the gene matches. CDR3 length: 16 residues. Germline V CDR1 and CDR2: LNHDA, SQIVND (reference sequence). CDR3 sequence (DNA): TGTGCCAGTAGTATAGCTGGGACTAGCTCCTACAATGAGCAGTTCTTC. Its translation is CASSIAGTSSYNEQFF.

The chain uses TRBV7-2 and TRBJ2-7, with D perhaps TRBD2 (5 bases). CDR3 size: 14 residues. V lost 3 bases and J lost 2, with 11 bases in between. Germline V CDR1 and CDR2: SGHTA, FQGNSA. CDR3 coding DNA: TGTGCCAGCAGCTTTTACGGGGAAACCTACGAGCAGTACTTC. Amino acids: CASSFYGETYEQYF.